Listed below are T cell receptor beta chains from one sample, sequenced in a study of Ad26.COV2.S vaccination and SARS-CoV-2 variants. TCRdb's copy holds only in-frame clones and misses some; the assay was immunoSEQ multiplex PCR. Of over 110,000 clones in the sample, 80% to 90% are singletons; the top ten hold 5%. The source was peripheral blood, collected after recovery from COVID-19. These receptor sequences come from a human donor who had recovered from COVID-19. CDR3s include the opening cysteine and the closing phenylalanine or tryptophan. A D gene is named only where the DNA matches it firmly.

d_call	v_call	j_call	cdr3_aa	cdr3_nt
NA	TRBV18	TRBJ2-5	CASSPGGQETQYF	TGTGCCAGCTCACCAGGAGGCCAAGAGACCCAGTACTTC
NA	TRBV14	TRBJ2-2	CASSPQPGGGELFF	TGTGCCAGCAGCCCCCAACCCGGGGGCGGGGAGCTGTTTTTT
NA	TRBV6-5	TRBJ1-3	CASRPQSSGNTIYF	TGTGCCAGCAGACCACAGAGCTCTGGAAACACCATATATTTT
NA	TRBV9	TRBJ1-1	CASSVDEAGTEAFF	TGTGCCAGCAGCGTAGATGAGGCGGGCACTGAAGCTTTCTTT
NA	TRBV9	TRBJ2-7	CASSVEVHSYEQYF	TGTGCCAGCAGCGTAGAGGTACACTCCTACGAGCAGTACTTC
NA	TRBV5-1	TRBJ2-2	CASSLTTSDTGELFF	TGCGCCAGCAGCCTTACTACCAGTGACACCGGGGAGCTGTTTTTT
NA	TRBV6-5	TRBJ2-1	CATLSSDSYNEQFF	TGTGCCACCTTATCCTCGGACAGTTACAATGAGCAGTTCTTC
TRBD1	TRBV3-1/TRBV3-2	TRBJ1-2	CASSQVAGGDGYTF	TGTGCCAGCAGCCAAGTAGCAGGGGGCGATGGCTACACCTTC
NA	TRBV2	TRBJ2-5	CASSHQGRDQETQYF	TGTGCCAGCAGCCACCAAGGACGTGACCAAGAGACCCAGTACTTC
TRBD1	TRBV5-1	TRBJ2-1	CASSSGTGGSYNEQFF	TGCGCCAGCAGCTCCGGGACAGGGGGTTCCTACAATGAGCAGTTCTTC